This passage covers 3 T cell receptor beta chains from one sample sequenced in a study of vaccination and CD4 T cells after COVID-19. MiXCR, run by TCRdb on the PCR reads, gives a single entry per CDR3 protein. This table holds over 15,000 distinct CDR3 sequences, roughly two thirds found once. The sequencing here drew on CD4+ T cells from blood, taken after SARS-CoV-2 vaccination. All receptors derive from a human donor who had recovered from COVID-19.

This chain's CDR3 is CASSYLGTSTDTQYF. The CDR3 nucleotides are TGTGCCAGCAGTTACCTGGGTACCAGCACAGATACGCAGTATTTT. The genes are TRBV6-2 or TRBV6-3 and TRBJ2-3; D gene ambiguous. Germline CDR1 is MNHEY and CDR2 is SVGEGT. Trimming shortened V by 2 bases and J by 0 bases, and 9 bases separated the two germline ends. There are 15 residues in the CDR3.

This clonotype was observed a handful of times. The V and J genes are TRBV24-1 and TRBJ2-2, with 14 bases lining up with TRBD2. The V segment lost 9 bases and the J segment 3 bases; nucleotides outside the gene matches: 14. The V gene's germline CDR1 is KGHDR and CDR2 SFDVKD. The CDR3 is 19 residues long. CDR3 nucleotide sequence: TGTGCCACCCCTCCCCCTTGGACTAGCGGGAGGCGGTACACCGGGGAGCTGTTTTTT. This encodes CATPPPWTSGRRYTGELFF.

V and J are TRBV2 and TRBJ1-1, with D possibly matching TRBD1 (5 bases). Deletions cut 4 bases from V and 0 bases from J, with 6 bases between. The germline CDR1 and CDR2 sequences are SNHLY and FYNNEI. This CDR3 spans 13 amino acids. CDR3: CASSGDLNTEAFF. In DNA form, the CDR3 reads TGTGCCAGCAGTGGGGACCTGAACACTGAAGCTTTCTTT.